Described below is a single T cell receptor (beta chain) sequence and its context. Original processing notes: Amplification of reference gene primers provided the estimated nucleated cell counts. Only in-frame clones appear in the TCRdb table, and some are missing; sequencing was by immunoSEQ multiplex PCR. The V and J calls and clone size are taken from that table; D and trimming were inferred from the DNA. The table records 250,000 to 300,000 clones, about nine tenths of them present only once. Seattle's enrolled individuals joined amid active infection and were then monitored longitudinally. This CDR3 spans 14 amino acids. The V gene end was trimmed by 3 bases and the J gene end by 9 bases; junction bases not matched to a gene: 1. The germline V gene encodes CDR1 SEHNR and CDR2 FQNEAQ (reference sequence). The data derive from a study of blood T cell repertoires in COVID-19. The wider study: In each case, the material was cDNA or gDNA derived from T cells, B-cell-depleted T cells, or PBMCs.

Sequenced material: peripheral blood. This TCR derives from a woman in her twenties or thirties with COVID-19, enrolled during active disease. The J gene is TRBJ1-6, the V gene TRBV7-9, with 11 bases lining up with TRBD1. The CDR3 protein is CASSFGTGGSPLHF. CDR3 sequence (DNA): TGTGCCAGCAGCTTCGGGACAGGGGGTTCACCCCTCCACTTT.